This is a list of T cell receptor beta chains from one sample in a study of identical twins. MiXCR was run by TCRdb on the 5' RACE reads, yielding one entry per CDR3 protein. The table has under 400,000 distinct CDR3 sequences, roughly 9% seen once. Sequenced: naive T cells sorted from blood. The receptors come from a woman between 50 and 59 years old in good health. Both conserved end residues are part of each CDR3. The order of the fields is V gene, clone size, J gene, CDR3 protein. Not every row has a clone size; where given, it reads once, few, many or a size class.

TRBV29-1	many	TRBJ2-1	CSVAPRLGNEQFF
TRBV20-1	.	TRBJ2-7	CSATSGAGGLYEQYF
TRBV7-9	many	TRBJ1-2	CASAFLNYGYTF
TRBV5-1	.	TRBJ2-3	CASSLLRGHYTDTQYF
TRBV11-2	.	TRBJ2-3	CASSSNSGSTDTQYF
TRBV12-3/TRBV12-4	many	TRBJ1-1	CASSPGVNTEAFF
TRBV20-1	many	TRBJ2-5	CSARLAGRLQTQYF
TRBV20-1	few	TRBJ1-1	CSAILGNTEAFF
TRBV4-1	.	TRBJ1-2	CASSQDQGPLFGYTF
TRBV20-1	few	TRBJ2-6	CSAFNRDPRGANVLTF
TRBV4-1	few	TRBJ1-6	CASSQTGFPPLHF
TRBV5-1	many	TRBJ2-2	CASSSFRGKSPGELFF
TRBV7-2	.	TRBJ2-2	CASSTQHRHGELFF
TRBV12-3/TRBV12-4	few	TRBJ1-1	CASSSMGGSTEAFF
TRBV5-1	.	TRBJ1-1	CASSLMGPGEAFF
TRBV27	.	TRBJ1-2	CASSPRGGNDGYTF